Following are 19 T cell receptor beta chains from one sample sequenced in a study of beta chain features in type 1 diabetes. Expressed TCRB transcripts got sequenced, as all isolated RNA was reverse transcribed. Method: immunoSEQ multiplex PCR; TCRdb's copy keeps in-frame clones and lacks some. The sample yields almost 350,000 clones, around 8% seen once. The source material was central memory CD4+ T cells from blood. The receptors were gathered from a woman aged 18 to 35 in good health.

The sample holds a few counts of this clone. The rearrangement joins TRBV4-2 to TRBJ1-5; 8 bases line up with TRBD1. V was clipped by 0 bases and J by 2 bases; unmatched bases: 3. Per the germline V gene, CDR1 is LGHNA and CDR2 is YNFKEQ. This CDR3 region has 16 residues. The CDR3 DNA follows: TGTGCCAGCAGCCAAGAGGAGACAGGGGGCAATCAGCCCCAGCATTTT. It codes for CASSQEETGGNQPQHF.

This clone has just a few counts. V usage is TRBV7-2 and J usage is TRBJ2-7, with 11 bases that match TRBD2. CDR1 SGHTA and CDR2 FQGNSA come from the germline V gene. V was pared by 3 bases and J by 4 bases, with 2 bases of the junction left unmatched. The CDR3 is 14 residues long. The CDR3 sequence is CASSFTSGSYEQYF. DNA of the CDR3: TGTGCCAGCAGCTTTACTAGCGGGAGTTACGAGCAGTACTTC. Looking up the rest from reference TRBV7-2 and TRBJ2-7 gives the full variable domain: GAGVSQSPSNKVTEKGKDVELRCDPISGHTALYWYRQSLGQGLEFLIYFQGNSAPDKSGLPSDRFSAERTGGSVSTLTIQRTQQEDSAVYLCASSFTSGSYEQYFGPGTRLTVT.

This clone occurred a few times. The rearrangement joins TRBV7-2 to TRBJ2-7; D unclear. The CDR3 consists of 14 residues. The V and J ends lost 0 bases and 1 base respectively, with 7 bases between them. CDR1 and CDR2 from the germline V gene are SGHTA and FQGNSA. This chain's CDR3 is CASSLAVPSYEQYF. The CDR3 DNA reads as TGTGCCAGCAGCTTAGCAGTTCCTTCCTACGAGCAGTACTTC. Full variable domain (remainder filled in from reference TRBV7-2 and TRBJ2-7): GAGVSQSPSNKVTEKGKDVELRCDPISGHTALYWYRQSLGQGLEFLIYFQGNSAPDKSGLPSDRFSAERTGGSVSTLTIQRTQQEDSAVYLCASSLAVPSYEQYFGPGTRLTVT.

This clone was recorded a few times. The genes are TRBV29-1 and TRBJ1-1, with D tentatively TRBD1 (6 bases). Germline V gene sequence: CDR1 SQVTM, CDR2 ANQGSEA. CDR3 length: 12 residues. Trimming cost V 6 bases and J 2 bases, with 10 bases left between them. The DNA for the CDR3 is TGCAGCGTGGGACAATTTAACACTGAAGCTTTCTTT. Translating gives CSVGQFNTEAFF. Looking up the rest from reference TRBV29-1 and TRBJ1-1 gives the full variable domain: SAVISQKPSRDICQRGTSLTIQCQVDSQVTMMFWYRQQPGQSLTLIATANQGSEATYESGFVIDKFPISRPNLTFSTLTVSNMSPEDSSIYLCSVGQFNTEAFFGQGTRLTVV.

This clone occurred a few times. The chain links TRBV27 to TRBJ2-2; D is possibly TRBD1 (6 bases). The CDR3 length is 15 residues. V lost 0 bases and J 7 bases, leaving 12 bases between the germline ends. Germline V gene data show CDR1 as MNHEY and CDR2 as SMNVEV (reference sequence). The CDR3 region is CASSLSNRAVGELFF. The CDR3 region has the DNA TGTGCCAGCAGTTTATCCAACAGGGCTGTCGGGGAGCTGTTTTTT.

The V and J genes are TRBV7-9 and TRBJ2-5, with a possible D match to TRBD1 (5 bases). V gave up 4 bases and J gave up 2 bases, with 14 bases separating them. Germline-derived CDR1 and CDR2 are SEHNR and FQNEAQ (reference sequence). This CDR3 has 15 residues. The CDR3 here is CASSSLGRTQETQYF. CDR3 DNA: TGTGCCAGCAGCTCCCTTGGCAGGACACAAGAGACCCAGTACTTC.

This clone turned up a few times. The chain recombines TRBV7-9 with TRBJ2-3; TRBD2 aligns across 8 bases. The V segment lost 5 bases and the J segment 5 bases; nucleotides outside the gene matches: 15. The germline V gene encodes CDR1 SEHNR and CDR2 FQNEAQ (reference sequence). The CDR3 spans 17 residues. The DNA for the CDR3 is TGTGCCAGCAGCCCATACTCGGGCGGGGGGCTGGAAGATACGCAGTATTTT. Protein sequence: CASSPYSGGGLEDTQYF. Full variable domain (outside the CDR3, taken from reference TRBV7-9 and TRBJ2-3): DTGVSQNPRHKITKRGQNVTFRCDPISEHNRLYWYRQTLGQGPEFLTYFQNEAQLEKSRLLSDRFSAERPKGSFSTLEIQRTEQGDSAMYLCASSPYSGGGLEDTQYFGPGTRLTVL.

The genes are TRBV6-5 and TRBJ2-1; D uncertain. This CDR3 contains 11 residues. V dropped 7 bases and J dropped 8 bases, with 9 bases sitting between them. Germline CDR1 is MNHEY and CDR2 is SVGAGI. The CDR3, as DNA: TGTGCCAGCACCACTATGGATGAGCAGTTCTTC. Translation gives CASTTMDEQFF.

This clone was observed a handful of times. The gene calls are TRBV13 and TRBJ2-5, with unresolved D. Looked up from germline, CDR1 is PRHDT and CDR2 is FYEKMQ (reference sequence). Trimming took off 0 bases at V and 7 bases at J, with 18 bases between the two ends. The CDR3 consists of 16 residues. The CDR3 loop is CASSLGLGQTRGTQYF. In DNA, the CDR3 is TGTGCCAGCAGCTTAGGTCTAGGCCAGACCAGAGGGACCCAGTACTTC.

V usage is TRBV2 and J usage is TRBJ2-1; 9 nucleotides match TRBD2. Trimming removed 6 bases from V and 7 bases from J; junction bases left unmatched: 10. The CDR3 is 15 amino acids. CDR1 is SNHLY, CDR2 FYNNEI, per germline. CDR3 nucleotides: TGTGCCAGCAGAGCCCCCGGGACTAGCTTGAATGAGCAGTTCTTC. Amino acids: CASRAPGTSLNEQFF.

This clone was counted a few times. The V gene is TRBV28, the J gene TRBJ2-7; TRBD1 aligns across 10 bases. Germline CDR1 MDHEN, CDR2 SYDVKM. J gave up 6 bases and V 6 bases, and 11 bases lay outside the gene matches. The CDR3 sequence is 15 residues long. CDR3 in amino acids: CASSGSGQGSGEQYF. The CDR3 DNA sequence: TGTGCCAGCAGCGGGTCGGGACAGGGGTCTGGCGAGCAGTACTTC.

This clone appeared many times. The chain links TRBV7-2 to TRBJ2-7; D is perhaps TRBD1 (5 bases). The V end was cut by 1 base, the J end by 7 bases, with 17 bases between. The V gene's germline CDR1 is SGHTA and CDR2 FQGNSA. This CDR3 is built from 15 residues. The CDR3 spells CASSLEGLGSLEQYF. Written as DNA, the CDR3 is TGTGCCAGCAGCTTAGAGGGGCTAGGTTCACTGGAGCAGTACTTC.

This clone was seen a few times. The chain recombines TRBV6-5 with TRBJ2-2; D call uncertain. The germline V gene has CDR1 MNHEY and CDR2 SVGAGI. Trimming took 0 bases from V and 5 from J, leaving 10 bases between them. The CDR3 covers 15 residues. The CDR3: CASSYSILPTGELFF. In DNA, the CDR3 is TGTGCCAGCAGTTACTCGATTCTGCCGACCGGGGAGCTGTTTTTT.

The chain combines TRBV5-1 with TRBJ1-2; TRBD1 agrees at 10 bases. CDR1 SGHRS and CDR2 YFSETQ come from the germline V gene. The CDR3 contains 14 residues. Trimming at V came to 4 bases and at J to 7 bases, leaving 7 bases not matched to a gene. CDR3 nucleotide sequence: TGCGCCAGCAGCATGACAGGGGGCGTCGCTGGCTACACCTTC. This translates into CASSMTGGVAGYTF. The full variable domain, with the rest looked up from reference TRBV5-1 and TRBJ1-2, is KAGVTQTPRYLIKTRGQQVTLSCSPISGHRSVSWYQQTPGQGLQFLFEYFSETQRNKGNFPGRFSGRQFSNSRSEMNVSTLELGDSALYLCASSMTGGVAGYTFGSGTRLTVV.

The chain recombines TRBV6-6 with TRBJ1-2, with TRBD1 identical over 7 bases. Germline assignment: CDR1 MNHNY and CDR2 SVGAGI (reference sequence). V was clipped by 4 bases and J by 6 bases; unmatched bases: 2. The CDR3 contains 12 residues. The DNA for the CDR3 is TGTGCCAGCAGTTCTACAGGGGATGGCTACACCTTC. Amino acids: CASSSTGDGYTF.

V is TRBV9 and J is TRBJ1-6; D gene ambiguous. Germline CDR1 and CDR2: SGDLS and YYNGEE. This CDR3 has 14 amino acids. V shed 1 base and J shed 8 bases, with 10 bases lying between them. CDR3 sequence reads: CASSVSSKDSPLHF. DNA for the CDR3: TGTGCCAGCAGCGTATCCAGCAAGGATTCACCCCTCCACTTT.

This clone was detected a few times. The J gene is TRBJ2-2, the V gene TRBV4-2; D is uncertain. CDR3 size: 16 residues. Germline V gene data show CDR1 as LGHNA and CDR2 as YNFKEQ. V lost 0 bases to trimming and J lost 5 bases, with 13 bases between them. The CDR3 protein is CASSQDHLLKTGELFF. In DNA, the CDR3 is TGTGCCAGCAGCCAAGATCACCTGCTGAAGACCGGGGAGCTGTTTTTT.

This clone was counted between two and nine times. For the CDR3, the DNA is TGTGCCAGCAGTTACAGGTGGGAGTACAACTACGAGCAGTACTTC. Its translation: CASSYRWEYNYEQYF. The chain employs TRBV6-5 and TRBJ2-7; possible D gene TRBD2, 5 bases. CDR1 is MNHEY, CDR2 SVGAGI, per germline. The V end was cut by 2 bases, the J end by 3 bases, with 14 bases between. CDR3 length: 15 residues.

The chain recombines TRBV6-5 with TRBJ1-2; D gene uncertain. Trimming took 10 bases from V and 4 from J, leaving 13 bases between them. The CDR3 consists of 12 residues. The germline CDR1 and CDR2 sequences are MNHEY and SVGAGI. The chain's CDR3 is CAITRSGYGYTF. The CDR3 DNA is TGTGCCATCACAAGGTCTGGCTATGGCTACACCTTC.